This TCR beta chain was identified during a study of cytomegalovirus exposure and HLA in healthy donors. The CDR3 length is 17 residues. The trim removed 2 bases at V and 2 bases at J, leaving 9 bases unmatched. The V gene's germline CDR1 is SGHKS and CDR2 YYEKEE (reference sequence). This clone was observed a few times. Its matching antigen is unknown. Study-wide results and caveats: HLA alleles were associated with some 17,000 TCR beta sequences in a later analysis at 0.05 false discovery rate. The authors later found most CMV-associated TCR beta chains appeared HLA-restricted.

This PCR relied on a set of 60 Vbeta primers and 13 Jbeta primers. The protocol was immunoSEQ multiplex PCR, while the TCRdb copy is restricted to in-frame clones and leaves out a portion. The sample contains 74,000 or so clones, around four fifths of which appear only once. The sequence was collected from a man in his forties or fifties in good health and CMV-seropositive. This rearrangement joins TRBV5-5 to TRBJ2-2, with 7 bases fitting TRBD1. Sequencing input: PBMCs. The CDR3 loop is CASSFWGGTDNTGELFF. The CDR3 DNA sequence: TGTGCCAGCAGCTTCTGGGGTGGGACAGACAACACCGGGGAGCTGTTTTTT.